These T cell receptor beta chains were read from a single sample in a study of CD4 and CD8 cells across lung adenocarcinoma regions. TCRdb re-called the PCR reads with MiXCR, one entry per CDR3 protein. The sample includes 7,500 to 8,500 distinct CDR3 sequences, approximately 45% seen only once; the top ten take around a third. The specimen sequenced was CD4+ T cells from the margin of a lung tumor. These receptors all stem from a male donor with lung adenocarcinoma. The CD4 and CD8 labels of this study may be unreliable. Both conserved end residues are part of each CDR3. Fields, in order: clone size, CDR3 length, J gene, D gene, V gene, CDR3 protein, CDR3 DNA. A D gene is named only where the DNA matches it firmly. The size field is filled for only some rows; it gives once, few, many or a size class.

few,13,TRBJ1-2,NA,TRBV4-1,CASSPTHSYGYTF,TGCGCCAGCAGCCCTACTCACTCCTATGGCTACACCTTC
once,16,TRBJ2-1,TRBD2,TRBV6-4,CASSTGVAGGKNTQYF,TGTGCCAGCAGTACAGGGGTAGCGGGGGGCAAAAATACGCAGTATTTC
NA,15,TRBJ2-3,TRBD2,TRBV20-1,CSASEASGFTDTQYF,TGCAGTGCTAGTGAGGCTAGCGGCTTCACAGATACGCAGTATTTT
few,15,TRBJ2-5,TRBD1,TRBV7-9,CASSSDRGRVFGQYF,TGTGCCAGCAGCTCGGACAGGGGGCGAGTTTTTGGGCAGTACTTC
many,15,TRBJ2-1,NA,TRBV6-4,CASSPRGEDYNEQFF,TGTGCCAGCAGTCCCAGGGGCGAGGATTACAATGAGCAGTTCTTC
NA,18,TRBJ2-3,TRBD2,TRBV27,CASSSHFLAGGFTDTQYF,TGTGCCAGCAGTTCCCATTTTCTCGCGGGAGGGTTCACAGATACGCAGTATTTT
many,12,TRBJ1-1,TRBD1,TRBV6-5,CASSSTGVEAFF,TGTGCCAGCAGTTCCACAGGGGTTGAAGCTTTCTTT
medium-sized,15,TRBJ2-1,NA,TRBV7-2,CASSLGGLRHNEQFF,TGTGCCAGCAGCCTAGGGGGACTTCGTCACAATGAGCAGTTCTTC
NA,14,TRBJ2-5,NA,TRBV14,CASSQGGAKNTQYF,TGTGCCAGCAGCCAAGGGGGGGCCAAAAACACCCAGTACTTC
NA,15,TRBJ2-3,NA,TRBV6-1,CASSPKAVSTDTQYF,TGTGCCAGCAGTCCCAAGGCCGTGAGCACAGATACGCAGTATTTT
many,13,TRBJ2-5,NA,TRBV12-3/TRBV12-4,CASSFLVRGTQYF,TGTGCCAGCAGCTTCCTGGTAAGAGGGACCCAGTACTTC
NA,15,TRBJ2-1,TRBD2,TRBV27,CASSPGGAAGSEQFF,TGTGCCAGCAGTCCCGGGGGGGCAGCGGGCAGCGAGCAGTTCTTC
NA,13,TRBJ1-2,NA,TRBV6-4,CASSDGDGEVYTF,TGTGCCAGCAGTGACGGTGACGGGGAGGTCTACACCTTC
once,13,TRBJ2-5,NA,TRBV12-5,CASARQGRETQYF,TGTGCTAGTGCCAGACAAGGTCGAGAGACCCAGTACTTC
NA,15,TRBJ2-6,TRBD1,TRBV7-2,CASGSGGSATNTQYF,TGTGCCAGCGGCTCAGGGGGTTCTGCCACAAACACGCAGTATTTC
NA,13,TRBJ2-7,NA,TRBV10-1,CATGRRVLYEQYF,TGCGCCACCGGGCGGAGGGTACTGTACGAGCAGTACTTC
once,15,TRBJ2-4,TRBD2,TRBV6-1,CASRHSGATTDIQYF,TGTGCCAGCCGCCACAGCGGGGCCACCACAGATATTCAGTATTTC
many,15,TRBJ2-2,NA,TRBV28,CASSTPDRNTGELFF,TGTGCCAGCAGTACCCCTGACAGGAACACCGGGGAGCTGTTTTTT
few,13,TRBJ2-1,NA,TRBV10-3,CATRFGRYNEQFF,TGTGCCACTCGATTCGGGCGCTACAATGAGCAGTTCTTC
medium-sized,12,TRBJ2-4,NA,TRBV6-5,CASSSDSAGPYF,TGTGCCAGCAGTTCGGATAGTGCAGGGCCGTACTTC
few,13,TRBJ2-1,NA,TRBV4-2,CASSRLRGNEQFF,TGTGCCAGCAGCCGCTTAAGGGGCAATGAGCAGTTCTTC
NA,15,TRBJ2-3,NA,TRBV14,CASSPGTRYTDTQYF,TGTGCCAGCAGCCCCGGGACACGCTACACAGATACGCAGTATTTT
NA,15,TRBJ2-1,TRBD2,TRBV7-6,CASSVTSGVYNEQFF,TGTGCCAGCAGCGTTACTAGCGGGGTTTACAATGAGCAGTTCTTC
few,16,TRBJ2-1,NA,TRBV27,CASSLRLGVTYNEQFF,TGTGCCAGCAGTTTAAGGTTGGGAGTCACCTACAATGAGCAGTTCTTC
NA,20,TRBJ2-7,NA,TRBV6-5,CASSYRPGQGIREGPNEQYF,TGTGCCAGCAGTTACCGCCCCGGACAGGGAATTCGGGAGGGGCCAAACGAGCAGTACTTC
medium-sized,16,TRBJ2-1,NA,TRBV7-2,CASSLGGRGPYNEQFF,TGTGCCAGCAGCTTAGGGGGGAGAGGCCCCTACAATGAGCAGTTCTTC
NA,14,TRBJ2-3,NA,TRBV4-3,CASSQAPGTDTQYF,TGCGCCAGCAGCCAAGCCCCGGGGACAGATACGCAGTATTTT
medium-sized,14,TRBJ2-3,TRBD2,TRBV6-1,CASSKRDSTDTQYF,TGTGCCAGCAGTAAGCGGGACAGCACAGATACGCAGTATTTT
many,14,TRBJ1-6,NA,TRBV27,CASSLGGRKSPLHF,TGTGCCAGCAGTTTGGGGGGGCGCAAATCACCCCTCCACTTT
NA,17,TRBJ2-3,NA,TRBV27,CAICPGSGGRGHDTQYF,TGTGCTATCTGTCCGGGGTCGGGGGGCCGGGGCCACGATACGCAGTATTTT
few,15,TRBJ2-5,NA,TRBV5-1,CASSKGQSKQETQYF,TGCGCCAGCAGCAAAGGACAGAGCAAACAAGAGACCCAGTACTTC
NA,15,TRBJ2-7,TRBD2,TRBV6-1,CASSETGLADNEQYF,TGTGCCAGCAGTGAAACGGGACTAGCGGACAATGAGCAGTACTTC
NA,17,TRBJ2-3,TRBD1,TRBV27,CASSLRFGQGRADTQYF,TGTGCCAGCAGTTTAAGGTTCGGACAGGGTAGGGCAGATACGCAGTATTTT
many,16,TRBJ1-1,NA,TRBV6-5,CASSNIWAGMNTEAFF,TGTGCCAGCAGTAACATCTGGGCGGGAATGAACACTGAAGCTTTCTTT
NA,17,TRBJ2-3,NA,TRBV28,CASKPSVGQRGTDTQYF,TGTGCCAGCAAACCCTCAGTCGGACAGCGTGGAACAGATACGCAGTATTTT
many,14,TRBJ2-1,NA,TRBV6-1,CASSPSRVPYEQFF,TGTGCCAGCAGCCCCAGCAGGGTGCCCTACGAGCAGTTCTTC
NA,18,TRBJ2-6,TRBD2,TRBV6-1,CASSRTSGRSSGANVLTF,TGTGCCAGCAGCAGGACTAGCGGGAGGTCCTCTGGGGCCAACGTCCTGACTTTC
NA,13,TRBJ2-1,NA,TRBV5-1,CASSPGLYNEQFF,TGCGCCAGCAGCCCGGGACTCTACAATGAGCAGTTCTTC